Listed below are T cell receptor beta chains from one sample, sequenced in a study of OX40 agonist ivuxolimab in advanced cancers. Profiling relied on immunoSEQ multiplex PCR, and the TCRdb table lists in-frame clones only, not all of them. The sample shows about 71,000 clones, about 81% of them seen only once. The sequencing used CD4+ or CD8+ T cells sorted from blood, collected in a trial of the OX40 agonist ivuxolimab. These TCRs come from an adult with an advanced solid tumor such as melanoma, head and neck, liver or kidney cancer. Both conserved end residues are part of each CDR3. Each record gives: clone size, V gene, D gene, CDR3 length, J gene, CDR3 protein, CDR3 DNA. D genes are given only for firm matches. The size field is filled for only some rows; it gives once, few, many or a size class.

clone_size: NA
v_call: TRBV27
d_call: TRBD1
cdr3_length: 15
j_call: TRBJ1-2
cdr3_aa: CASTLSGTGWDGYTF
cdr3_nt: TGTGCCAGCACCCTATCCGGGACAGGGTGGGATGGCTACACCTTC

clone_size: NA
v_call: TRBV7-8
d_call: TRBD1
cdr3_length: 15
j_call: TRBJ2-7
cdr3_aa: CASSSRTGGSYEQYF
cdr3_nt: TGTGCCAGCAGCTCCCGGACAGGGGGGAGCTACGAGCAGTACTTC

clone_size: NA
v_call: TRBV9
d_call: NA
cdr3_length: 15
j_call: TRBJ1-3
cdr3_aa: CASSVSASEGNTIYF
cdr3_nt: TGTGCCAGCAGCGTATCAGCCTCGGAGGGAAACACCATATATTTT

clone_size: once
v_call: TRBV4-1
d_call: NA
cdr3_length: 18
j_call: TRBJ2-2
cdr3_aa: CASSQGGKRTANTGELFF
cdr3_nt: TGCGCCAGCAGCCAAGGGGGTAAAAGGACAGCCAACACCGGGGAGCTGTTTTTT

clone_size: NA
v_call: TRBV6-5
d_call: NA
cdr3_length: 15
j_call: TRBJ2-5
cdr3_aa: CASMATFGGRETQYF
cdr3_nt: TGTGCCAGCATGGCCACTTTTGGGGGCCGGGAGACCCAGTACTTC

clone_size: once
v_call: TRBV5-1
d_call: NA
cdr3_length: 14
j_call: TRBJ2-5
cdr3_aa: CASSLGADQETQYF
cdr3_nt: TGCGCCAGCAGCTTAGGGGCGGACCAAGAGACCCAGTACTTC

clone_size: once
v_call: TRBV2
d_call: TRBD2
cdr3_length: 14
j_call: TRBJ2-7
cdr3_aa: CASSLLAGGSEQYF
cdr3_nt: TGTGCCAGCAGTCTACTAGCGGGAGGGAGCGAGCAGTACTTC

clone_size: NA
v_call: TRBV11-2
d_call: NA
cdr3_length: 14
j_call: TRBJ2-7
cdr3_aa: CASSPPAASYEQYF
cdr3_nt: TGTGCCAGCAGCCCCCCAGCGGCTTCCTACGAGCAGTACTTC

clone_size: NA
v_call: TRBV4-1
d_call: TRBD2
cdr3_length: 15
j_call: TRBJ2-3
cdr3_aa: CASSLGLAGGDTQYF
cdr3_nt: TGCGCCAGCAGCCTCGGACTAGCGGGGGGAGATACGCAGTATTTT

clone_size: NA
v_call: TRBV28
d_call: NA
cdr3_length: 13
j_call: TRBJ1-3
cdr3_aa: CASLGSSGNTIYF
cdr3_nt: TGTGCCAGCCTCGGGTCGTCTGGAAACACCATATATTTT

clone_size: NA
v_call: TRBV25-1
d_call: NA
cdr3_length: 17
j_call: TRBJ1-6
cdr3_aa: CASSGNSGASYNSPLHF
cdr3_nt: TGTGCCAGCAGTGGGAATTCAGGGGCATCATATAATTCACCCCTCCACTTT

clone_size: NA
v_call: TRBV21-1
d_call: NA
cdr3_length: 18
j_call: TRBJ1-1
cdr3_aa: CASSKVGTGDFWNTEAFF
cdr3_nt: TGTGCCAGCAGCAAGGTGGGGACAGGGGATTTTTGGAACACTGAAGCTTTCTTT

clone_size: NA
v_call: TRBV7-2
d_call: NA
cdr3_length: 15
j_call: TRBJ1-1
cdr3_aa: CANIKPRFGDTEAFF
cdr3_nt: TGTGCCAACATCAAACCTCGCTTCGGGGACACTGAAGCTTTCTTT

clone_size: NA
v_call: TRBV7-6
d_call: TRBD2
cdr3_length: 16
j_call: TRBJ2-3
cdr3_aa: CASSLSSSGRSDTQYF
cdr3_nt: TGTGCCAGCAGCTTAAGTTCTAGCGGGAGGTCGGATACGCAGTATTTT

clone_size: NA
v_call: TRBV19
d_call: NA
cdr3_length: 16
j_call: TRBJ1-5
cdr3_aa: CASSLKQAYSNQPQHF
cdr3_nt: TGTGCCAGTAGCTTAAAACAGGCTTATAGCAATCAGCCCCAGCATTTT

clone_size: NA
v_call: TRBV4-1
d_call: TRBD2
cdr3_length: 16
j_call: TRBJ2-3
cdr3_aa: CASSQLSGGVTDTQYF
cdr3_nt: TGCGCCAGCAGCCAACTAAGCGGGGGGGTCACAGATACGCAGTATTTT

clone_size: few
v_call: TRBV6-4
d_call: TRBD2
cdr3_length: 17
j_call: TRBJ2-3
cdr3_aa: CASSRTSGGAGTDTQYF
cdr3_nt: TGTGCCAGCAGTCGAACTAGCGGGGGGGCCGGCACAGATACGCAGTATTTT

clone_size: NA
v_call: TRBV2
d_call: TRBD2
cdr3_length: 20
j_call: TRBJ2-2
cdr3_aa: CASRQARRTSGHPNTGELFF
cdr3_nt: TGTGCCAGCAGGCAGGCCCGGCGGACTAGCGGACACCCGAACACCGGGGAGCTGTTTTTT

clone_size: NA
v_call: TRBV5-1
d_call: NA
cdr3_length: 15
j_call: TRBJ2-2
cdr3_aa: CASRIGFSNTGELFF
cdr3_nt: TGCGCCAGCAGGATCGGGTTCTCTAACACCGGGGAGCTGTTTTTT

clone_size: NA
v_call: TRBV11-2
d_call: TRBD1
cdr3_length: 15
j_call: TRBJ1-1
cdr3_aa: CASSLVGTEYTEAFF
cdr3_nt: TGTGCCAGCAGCTTAGTAGGGACAGAATACACTGAAGCTTTCTTT

clone_size: NA
v_call: TRBV30
d_call: TRBD1
cdr3_length: 13
j_call: TRBJ2-1
cdr3_aa: CALLTGWVNEQFF
cdr3_nt: TGTGCCTTACTGACAGGGTGGGTCAATGAGCAGTTCTTC

clone_size: NA
v_call: TRBV7-9
d_call: NA
cdr3_length: 11
j_call: TRBJ2-7
cdr3_aa: CASSVSYEQYF
cdr3_nt: TGTGCCAGCAGTGTCTCCTACGAGCAGTACTTC

clone_size: NA
v_call: TRBV30
d_call: TRBD1
cdr3_length: 13
j_call: TRBJ1-2
cdr3_aa: CAWRTQGGYGYTF
cdr3_nt: TGTGCCTGGAGAACCCAGGGGGGCTATGGCTACACCTTC

clone_size: NA
v_call: TRBV4-1
d_call: NA
cdr3_length: 13
j_call: TRBJ2-5
cdr3_aa: CASSWTVQETQYF
cdr3_nt: TGCGCCAGCAGTTGGACGGTACAAGAGACCCAGTACTTC

clone_size: NA
v_call: TRBV11-2
d_call: NA
cdr3_length: 12
j_call: TRBJ2-1
cdr3_aa: CASTLLHNEQFF
cdr3_nt: TGTGCCAGCACCCTCCTCCACAATGAGCAGTTCTTC

clone_size: NA
v_call: TRBV5-5
d_call: NA
cdr3_length: 14
j_call: TRBJ1-1
cdr3_aa: CASSFGLLNTEAFF
cdr3_nt: TGTGCCAGCAGCTTCGGGTTACTGAACACTGAAGCTTTCTTT

clone_size: NA
v_call: TRBV7-2
d_call: NA
cdr3_length: 14
j_call: TRBJ2-3
cdr3_aa: CASTDYKITDTQYF
cdr3_nt: TGTGCCAGCACCGACTATAAAATCACAGATACGCAGTATTTT

clone_size: NA
v_call: TRBV5-1
d_call: TRBD2
cdr3_length: 14
j_call: TRBJ2-5
cdr3_aa: CASSAGLREETQYF
cdr3_nt: TGCGCCAGCAGCGCGGGACTAAGGGAAGAGACCCAGTACTTC

clone_size: NA
v_call: TRBV21-1
d_call: NA
cdr3_length: 10
j_call: TRBJ1-2
cdr3_aa: CASTAYGYTF
cdr3_nt: TGTGCCAGCACCGCCTATGGCTACACCTTC

clone_size: NA
v_call: TRBV7-3
d_call: TRBD1
cdr3_length: 17
j_call: TRBJ2-5
cdr3_aa: CASSAYGQGNPQETQYF
cdr3_nt: TGTGCCAGCAGCGCCTATGGACAGGGGAACCCCCAAGAGACCCAGTACTTC

clone_size: NA
v_call: TRBV19
d_call: NA
cdr3_length: 15
j_call: TRBJ2-2
cdr3_aa: CASSKPGVLTGELFF
cdr3_nt: TGTGCCAGTAGCAAACCAGGGGTCCTTACCGGGGAGCTGTTTTTT

clone_size: NA
v_call: TRBV29-1
d_call: NA
cdr3_length: 14
j_call: TRBJ1-2
cdr3_aa: CSVGRGPWGYGYTF
cdr3_nt: TGCAGCGTTGGCCGGGGACCTTGGGGCTATGGCTACACCTTC

clone_size: few
v_call: TRBV2
d_call: NA
cdr3_length: 15
j_call: TRBJ2-1
cdr3_aa: CASSPGLGSYNEQFF
cdr3_nt: TGTGCCAGCAGTCCGGGACTGGGGTCCTACAATGAGCAGTTCTTC

clone_size: NA
v_call: TRBV25-1
d_call: NA
cdr3_length: 12
j_call: TRBJ1-2
cdr3_aa: CASRGVSYGYTF
cdr3_nt: TGTGCCAGCAGGGGTGTTAGCTATGGCTACACCTTC

clone_size: NA
v_call: TRBV14
d_call: TRBD1
cdr3_length: 14
j_call: TRBJ1-5
cdr3_aa: CASRNRGGDQPQHF
cdr3_nt: TGTGCCAGCAGGAACAGGGGAGGAGACCAGCCCCAGCATTTT

clone_size: NA
v_call: TRBV11-2
d_call: NA
cdr3_length: 14
j_call: TRBJ2-1
cdr3_aa: CASSSISGVNEQFF
cdr3_nt: TGTGCCAGCAGCTCCATTAGCGGCGTCAATGAGCAGTTCTTC

clone_size: NA
v_call: TRBV30
d_call: NA
cdr3_length: 12
j_call: TRBJ2-5
cdr3_aa: CAWSLDQETQYF
cdr3_nt: TGTGCCTGGAGTTTGGACCAAGAGACCCAGTACTTC

clone_size: NA
v_call: TRBV6-1
d_call: NA
cdr3_length: 13
j_call: TRBJ1-2
cdr3_aa: CASSPGQGLGYTF
cdr3_nt: TGTGCCAGCAGTCCGGGCCAGGGGCTTGGCTACACCTTC

clone_size: NA
v_call: TRBV2
d_call: TRBD1
cdr3_length: 15
j_call: TRBJ1-1
cdr3_aa: CASSERGQVNTEAFF
cdr3_nt: TGTGCCAGCAGTGAGCGGGGACAGGTAAACACTGAAGCTTTCTTT

clone_size: NA
v_call: TRBV7-3
d_call: NA
cdr3_length: 13
j_call: TRBJ1-2
cdr3_aa: CASSGTRQLGYTF
cdr3_nt: TGTGCCAGCTCTGGGACGCGACAACTTGGCTACACCTTC

clone_size: NA
v_call: TRBV7-8
d_call: TRBD2
cdr3_length: 18
j_call: TRBJ2-2
cdr3_aa: CASSLRPGTSGSSGELFF
cdr3_nt: TGTGCCAGCAGCCTACGTCCCGGGACTAGCGGGAGTTCCGGGGAGCTGTTTTTT

clone_size: NA
v_call: TRBV27
d_call: NA
cdr3_length: 15
j_call: TRBJ1-5
cdr3_aa: CASSTTGAGNQPQHF
cdr3_nt: TGTGCCAGCAGCACAACGGGGGCAGGGAATCAGCCCCAGCATTTT

clone_size: NA
v_call: TRBV19
d_call: NA
cdr3_length: 17
j_call: TRBJ1-1
cdr3_aa: CASSMDRRGTSPTEAFF
cdr3_nt: TGTGCCAGTAGTATGGATCGAAGGGGCACCTCCCCCACTGAAGCTTTCTTT

clone_size: once
v_call: TRBV19
d_call: NA
cdr3_length: 11
j_call: TRBJ2-7
cdr3_aa: CASSMNYEQYF
cdr3_nt: TGTGCCAGTAGTATGAATTACGAGCAGTACTTC

clone_size: NA
v_call: TRBV29-1
d_call: TRBD1
cdr3_length: 14
j_call: TRBJ1-2
cdr3_aa: CSVTGQGADYGYTF
cdr3_nt: TGCAGCGTCACCGGACAGGGGGCTGACTATGGCTACACCTTC

clone_size: NA
v_call: TRBV7-6
d_call: NA
cdr3_length: 12
j_call: TRBJ1-2
cdr3_aa: CASSDTGYGYTF
cdr3_nt: TGTGCCAGCAGCGACACAGGCTATGGCTACACCTTC

clone_size: NA
v_call: TRBV6-1
d_call: TRBD2
cdr3_length: 15
j_call: TRBJ2-3
cdr3_aa: CASSELAGGPDTQYF
cdr3_nt: TGTGCCAGCAGTGAACTAGCGGGGGGGCCAGATACGCAGTATTTT

clone_size: NA
v_call: TRBV19
d_call: NA
cdr3_length: 15
j_call: TRBJ1-3
cdr3_aa: CATRPTEAGGNTIYF
cdr3_nt: TGTGCCACCAGACCCACAGAGGCAGGTGGAAACACCATATATTTT

clone_size: NA
v_call: TRBV30
d_call: TRBD1
cdr3_length: 12
j_call: TRBJ1-1
cdr3_aa: CAWRGTGWLAFF
cdr3_nt: TGTGCCTGGAGGGGGACAGGGTGGTTAGCTTTCTTT

clone_size: NA
v_call: TRBV7-2
d_call: NA
cdr3_length: 13
j_call: TRBJ1-2
cdr3_aa: CASSSVFNYGYTF
cdr3_nt: TGTGCCAGCAGCAGCGTGTTTAACTATGGCTACACCTTC

clone_size: few
v_call: TRBV7-3
d_call: NA
cdr3_length: 12
j_call: TRBJ2-2
cdr3_aa: CASSFGEGELFF
cdr3_nt: TGTGCCAGCAGCTTTGGTGAGGGGGAGCTGTTTTTT

clone_size: once
v_call: TRBV6-5
d_call: NA
cdr3_length: 15
j_call: TRBJ2-7
cdr3_aa: CASSRHMNRKYEQYF
cdr3_nt: TGTGCCAGCAGTCGACACATGAATAGAAAATACGAGCAGTACTTC

clone_size: NA
v_call: TRBV27
d_call: TRBD2
cdr3_length: 16
j_call: TRBJ2-3
cdr3_aa: CASSSAGGPIMNTQYF
cdr3_nt: TGTGCCAGCAGTTCAGCGGGAGGGCCTATTATGAATACGCAGTATTTT

clone_size: NA
v_call: TRBV30
d_call: NA
cdr3_length: 16
j_call: TRBJ2-5
cdr3_aa: CAWSIGQGLTQETQYF
cdr3_nt: TGTGCCTGGAGTATCGGCCAGGGCCTCACGCAAGAGACCCAGTACTTC

clone_size: once
v_call: TRBV19
d_call: TRBD1
cdr3_length: 13
j_call: TRBJ1-2
cdr3_aa: CASSRGQNYGYTF
cdr3_nt: TGTGCCAGTAGTAGGGGACAGAACTATGGCTACACCTTC

clone_size: NA
v_call: TRBV19
d_call: NA
cdr3_length: 16
j_call: TRBJ1-5
cdr3_aa: CASSNRRGYSNQPQHF
cdr3_nt: TGTGCCAGTAGTAACCGACGGGGGTATAGCAATCAGCCCCAGCATTTT

clone_size: NA
v_call: TRBV25-1
d_call: TRBD2
cdr3_length: 17
j_call: TRBJ2-3
cdr3_aa: CASSVRLAGRGADTQYF
cdr3_nt: TGTGCCAGCAGTGTCCGACTAGCGGGACGGGGGGCGGATACGCAGTATTTT